A single sample gave rise to the 25 T cell receptor beta chains below, sequenced in a study of blood T cell repertoires in COVID-19. Clones were read by immunoSEQ multiplex PCR, and TCRdb kept only the in-frame ones, dropping some. Of 190,000 or so clones detected, 86% appear once; the ten largest clones hold around 8.6%. Sequenced input: PBMCs or T cells enriched from blood (not recorded which). These receptor sequences come from a woman under 40 who had recovered from COVID-19.

This clone has a handful of counts. The chain joins TRBV4-2 to TRBJ2-7, with D perhaps matching TRBD2 (6 bases). V lost 2 bases and J 2 bases, leaving 10 bases between the germline ends. The CDR3 consists of 14 residues. CDR1 is LGHNA, CDR2 YNFKEQ, per germline. The CDR3 loop is CASSQMGLPYEQYF. DNA for the CDR3: TGTGCCAGCAGCCAAATGGGACTCCCCTACGAGCAGTACTTC.

CDR3 in DNA: TGCGCCAGCAGCTTGGATTGGGGAGTGGCGGGCTACACCTTC. This encodes CASSLDWGVAGYTF. This rearrangement joins TRBV5-1 to TRBJ1-2; D unresolved. This CDR3 contains 14 residues. CDR1 is SGHRS, CDR2 YFSETQ, per germline. V shed 0 bases and J shed 8 bases, with 14 bases lying between them.

The V and J genes are TRBV7-8 and TRBJ2-4; D is ambiguous. From germline, CDR1 is SGHVS and CDR2 FQNEAQ. This CDR3 is built from 14 residues. V was trimmed by 5 bases and J by 9 bases, leaving 17 bases between them. The CDR3 reads CASSPARNGPIQYF. The CDR3 bases are TGTGCCAGCAGCCCAGCGCGTAATGGTCCCATTCAGTACTTC.

The chain combines TRBV7-8 with TRBJ2-3; tentative D call: TRBD2 (5 bases). The CDR3 has 14 amino acids. V was trimmed by 1 base and J by 7 bases, leaving 12 bases between them. The germline gives CDR1 SGHVS, CDR2 FQNEAQ. In DNA, the CDR3 is TGTGCCAGCAGCTTAGTGATAGCGTTCAATACGCAGTATTTT. Translation gives CASSLVIAFNTQYF.

The chain recombines TRBV3-1 (or the pseudogene TRBV3-2) with TRBJ2-7, with D possibly TRBD2 on 6 matching bases. The ends were cut back, 0 bases at V and 5 bases at J, with 17 bases in the middle. CDR1 and CDR2 (germline): LGHDT, YNNKEL (reference sequence). The length of the CDR3 is 16 residues. The CDR3 region has the DNA TGTGCCAGCAGCCAAGAGGTTAACGGGAGAAGCAACGAGCAGTACTTC. As protein: CASSQEVNGRSNEQYF.

This clone showed up just once. This sequence joins TRBV27 and TRBJ2-1; TRBD2 is a possible D gene (5 bases). Germline V lookup: CDR1 MNHEY, CDR2 SMNVEV (reference sequence). The CDR3 covers 15 residues. With 0 bases removed from V and 3 bases from J, the gap between germline ends came to 9 bases. The CDR3 loop reads CASSLSWESYNEQFF. The DNA for the CDR3 is TGTGCCAGCAGTTTATCGTGGGAGAGCTACAATGAGCAGTTCTTC.

V usage is TRBV19 and J usage is TRBJ1-5, with TRBD1 identical over 9 bases. The CDR3 covers 16 residues. V was clipped by 3 bases and J by 4 bases; unmatched bases: 7. The germline CDR1 and CDR2 sequences are LNHDA and SQIVND (reference sequence). Written as DNA, the CDR3 is TGTGCCAGTAGTATGTATACAGGGGGCGGAAATCAGCCCCAGCATTTT. Translation: CASSMYTGGGNQPQHF.

The chain links TRBV7-3 to TRBJ2-1; 8 nucleotides agree with TRBD2. Germline V gene data show CDR1 as SGHTA and CDR2 as FQGTGA. This CDR3 comprises 16 residues. V shed 0 bases and J 7 bases; nucleotides not matched to a gene: 8. The CDR3 sequence: CASSLTGRAEANEQFF. As DNA, the CDR3 is TGTGCCAGCAGCTTAACCGGGAGGGCCGAGGCGAATGAGCAGTTCTTC.

The sample holds many counts of this clone. V is TRBV10-3 and J is TRBJ2-7; D is possibly TRBD1 (6 bases). CDR3 size: 15 residues. Germline V lookup: CDR1 ENHRY, CDR2 SYGVKD. V lost 7 bases, J lost 2 bases, and 18 bases lay in between. The CDR3 spells CAITRDNQRPYEQYF. The CDR3 region has the DNA TGTGCCATCACTCGGGACAACCAACGGCCCTACGAGCAGTACTTC.

This chain connects TRBV10-3 to TRBJ2-7; possibly TRBD2 for D (6 bases). The CDR3 loop spans 14 amino acids. V was trimmed by 10 bases and J by 0 bases, leaving 16 bases between them. Germline values: CDR1 ENHRY, CDR2 SYGVKD. The CDR3 region is CATTGLTDSYEQYF. CDR3 bases: TGTGCCACCACAGGACTAACCGACTCCTACGAGCAGTACTTC.

The CDR3 here is CASSLKVPGRASYEQYF. The CDR3 DNA follows: TGTGCCAGCAGTTTAAAGGTACCGGGAAGGGCCTCCTACGAGCAGTACTTC. This rearrangement joins TRBV27 to TRBJ2-7, with D possibly matching TRBD2 (5 bases). Trimming left V 2 bases short and J 0 bases short, with 17 bases between. The CDR3 contains 17 residues. Germline V gene data show CDR1 as MNHEY and CDR2 as SMNVEV (reference sequence).

This rearrangement joins TRBV6-5 to TRBJ2-2; TRBD1 aligns across 9 bases. Germline CDR1 and CDR2: MNHEY and SVGAGI. The CDR3 spans 15 residues. The V segment lost 7 bases and the J segment 3 bases; nucleotides outside the gene matches: 6. Here the CDR3 DNA reads TGTGCCAGCAAGCCGGGACAGGGATACACCGGGGAGCTGTTTTTT. As protein: CASKPGQGYTGELFF.

This chain uses TRBV19 with TRBJ1-4; 7 bases agree with TRBD1. J was trimmed by 3 bases and V by 9 bases; bases with no gene match: 7. The V gene's germline CDR1 is LNHDA and CDR2 SQIVND (reference sequence). CDR3 length: 14 residues. CDR3 sequence reads: CASRRQGSNEKLFF. Here the CDR3 DNA reads TGTGCCAGCCGAAGACAGGGTTCTAATGAAAAACTGTTTTTT.

This chain uses TRBV7-3 with TRBJ2-1; perhaps TRBD1 as D (6 bases). Per germline, CDR1 SGHTA and CDR2 FQGTGA. The V and J ends lost 2 bases and 2 bases respectively, with 7 bases between them. The CDR3 contains 14 residues. The CDR3 sequence: CASSLGTTYNEQFF. The CDR3 DNA is TGTGCCAGCAGCTTAGGGACAACCTACAATGAGCAGTTCTTC.

This chain links TRBV1 with TRBJ2-2; the table names TRBD1, a call not compared with the DNA. TRBV1 is marked as a pseudogene. This CDR3 has 19 residues. This CDR3 is CTSSLRDDRGRDYTGELFF. Here the CDR3 DNA reads TGCACCAGCAGCCTTAGGGACGACAGGGGGAGGGATTACACCGGGGAGCTGTTTTTT.

The chain recombines TRBV6-6 with TRBJ2-3, with D unresolved. CDR1 is MNHNY and CDR2 is SVGAGI in the germline V gene (reference sequence). This CDR3 region has 14 residues. Trimming took off 7 bases at V and 4 bases at J, with 15 bases between the two ends. The CDR3 spells CASTPTPSPDTQYF. In nucleotides, the CDR3 is TGTGCCAGCACCCCAACTCCTTCCCCAGATACGCAGTATTTT.

J is TRBJ1-4 and V is TRBV7-9; the D gene is possibly TRBD1 (5 bases). Germline CDR1 reads SEHNR; CDR2 reads FQNEAQ (reference sequence). Trimming pared 1 base from V and 3 bases from J, leaving 12 bases between. This CDR3 comprises 16 residues. The CDR3, as DNA: TGTGCCAGCAGCTTAGTCGGGGGGTCGGCTAATGAAAAACTGTTTTTT. Protein sequence: CASSLVGGSANEKLFF.

V and J are TRBV7-3 and TRBJ2-3, with 9 bases aligning to TRBD2. Germline CDR1 is SGHTA and CDR2 is FQGTGA. J gave up 10 bases and V 5 bases, and 16 bases lay outside the gene matches. This CDR3 spans 16 amino acids. The CDR3 DNA is TGTGCCAGCAGCCCTCGCGGGAGGGCGGACGCTCAGGCGCAGTATTTT. It encodes CASSPRGRADAQAQYF. Full variable domain (missing parts from reference TRBV7-3 and TRBJ2-3): GAGVSQTPSNKVTEKGKYVELRCDPISGHTALYWYRQSLGQGPEFLIYFQGTGAADDSGLPNDRFFAVRPEGSVSTLKIQRTERGDSAVYLCASSPRGRADAQAQYFGPGTRLTVL.

V usage is TRBV12-3 or TRBV12-4 and J usage is TRBJ1-5; no clear D gene. The CDR3 length is 12 residues. V shed 5 bases and J shed 4 bases, with 6 bases lying between them. The CDR3 protein is CASSVSNQPQHF. The DNA of the CDR3 is TGTGCCAGCAGTGTCTCGAATCAGCCCCAGCATTTT.

This clone was seen just once. The chain combines TRBV7-9 with TRBJ2-1; D perhaps matches TRBD1 (6 bases). Trimming stripped 1 base from V and 0 bases from J, with 19 bases between. The CDR3 runs 19 residues. The germline V gene encodes CDR1 SEHNR and CDR2 FQNEAQ (reference sequence). CDR3: CASSLGSYRVNSSYNEQFF. CDR3 in DNA: TGTGCCAGCAGCTTAGGTTCGTACAGGGTTAATAGCTCCTACAATGAGCAGTTCTTC.

For the CDR3, the DNA is TGCGCCAGCAGCTTGGATGGCCTATTCGGGGACACCATATATTTT. It translates to CASSLDGLFGDTIYF. This chain joins TRBV5-1 and TRBJ1-3; D gene unclear. Germline CDR1 and CDR2: SGHRS and YFSETQ. V shed 0 bases and J shed 8 bases, with 15 bases lying between them. The CDR3 consists of 15 residues.

The rearrangement joins TRBV19 to TRBJ1-5, with 10 positions matching TRBD1. This CDR3 is built from 15 residues. The trim removed 8 bases at V and 6 bases at J, leaving 10 bases unmatched. Germline assignment: CDR1 LNHDA and CDR2 SQIVND (reference sequence). The CDR3 sequence is CASGKTGGVGQPQHF. In DNA, the CDR3 is TGTGCCAGTGGAAAGACAGGGGGCGTAGGTCAGCCCCAGCATTTT.

The chain joins TRBV4-1 to TRBJ1-3; 10 bases agree with TRBD1. Germline V gene sequence: CDR1 MGHRA, CDR2 YSYEKL. The J segment lost 2 bases and the V segment lost 4 bases, leaving 2 bases of the junction unmatched. The CDR3 loop spans 15 amino acids. This CDR3 is CASSPGTGAGNTIYF. In DNA, the CDR3 is TGCGCCAGCAGCCCGGGGACAGGGGCTGGAAACACCATATATTTT.

Only one count was recorded for this clone. The junction departs from the called germline gene at one end, perhaps through a read error. The J gene is TRBJ1-2, the V gene TRBV2; D might be TRBD1 (6 bases). The CDR3 has 16 residues. In germline, CDR1 is SNHLY, CDR2 FYNNEI. The DNA for the CDR3 is TGTGCCAGCAGTTTAGAGGGTGGACAGTCTAACTATGGCTACATCTTC. This encodes CASSLEGGQSNYGYIF.

This clone turned up a few times. The chain has TRBV19 and TRBJ2-2; D is ambiguous. The V gene's germline CDR1 is LNHDA and CDR2 SQIVND (reference sequence). There are 14 residues in the CDR3. V was trimmed by 4 bases and J by 1 base, leaving 7 bases between them. The CDR3 DNA reads as TGTGCCAGTAGTACCCTAGGGAACACCGGGGAGCTGTTTTTT. It encodes CASSTLGNTGELFF. The full variable domain, its missing parts supplied by reference TRBV19 and TRBJ2-2, is DGGITQSPKYLFRKEGQNVTLSCEQNLNHDAMYWYRQDPGQGLRLIYYSQIVNDFQKGDIAEGYSVSREKKESFPLTVTSAQKNPTAFYLCASSTLGNTGELFFGEGSRLTVL.